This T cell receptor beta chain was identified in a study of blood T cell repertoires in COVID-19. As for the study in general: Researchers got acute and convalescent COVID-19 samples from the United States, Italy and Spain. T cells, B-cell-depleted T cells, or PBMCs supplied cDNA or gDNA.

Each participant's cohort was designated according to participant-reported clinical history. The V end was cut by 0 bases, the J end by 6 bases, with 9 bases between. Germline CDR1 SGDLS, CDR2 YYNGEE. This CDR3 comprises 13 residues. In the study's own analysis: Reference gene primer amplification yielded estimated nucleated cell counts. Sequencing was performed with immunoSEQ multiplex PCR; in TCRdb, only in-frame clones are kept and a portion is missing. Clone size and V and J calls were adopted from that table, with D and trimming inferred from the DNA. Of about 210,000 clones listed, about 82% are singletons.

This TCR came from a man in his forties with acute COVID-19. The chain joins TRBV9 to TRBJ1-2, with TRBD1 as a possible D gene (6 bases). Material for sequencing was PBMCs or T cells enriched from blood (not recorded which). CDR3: CASSVVGADGYTF. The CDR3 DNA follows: TGTGCCAGCAGCGTAGTGGGGGCGGATGGCTACACCTTC.